These T cell receptor beta chains were read from a single sample in a study of human T cells and chemical hapten exposure. One entry per CDR3 protein results from TCRdb running MiXCR on the RACE reads. Altogether 380,000 or so distinct CDR3 sequences are present, around 5.5% being singletons, with the ten largest covering 7% to 10%. Here the sequenced sample was whole blood, taken in connection with sensitization to the hapten diphenylcyclopropenone (DPC). The receptors originated from a woman aged 18-29 years with alopecia areata. Some clones in this sample may be carry-over from other donors' samples. The CDR3 runs from the conserved cysteine through the conserved F or W. Each record gives: J gene, V gene, clone size, D gene, CDR3 DNA, CDR3 protein. A D gene is named only where the DNA matches it firmly. Rows give clone size only sometimes, using once, few, many, or a class for an expanded clone.

j_call: TRBJ2-1; v_call: TRBV6-2/TRBV6-3; clone_size: .; d_call: .; cdr3_nt: TGTGCCAGTTTTACGGGCGGACACAATGAGCAGTTCTTC; cdr3_aa: CASFTGGHNEQFF
j_call: TRBJ1-5; v_call: TRBV6-2/TRBV6-3; clone_size: few; d_call: .; cdr3_nt: TGTGCCAGCAGTTATGGGCCCCGGGGGGCTAAGCAGCCCCAGCATTTT; cdr3_aa: CASSYGPRGAKQPQHF
j_call: TRBJ1-1; v_call: TRBV6-2/TRBV6-3; clone_size: .; d_call: .; cdr3_nt: TGTGCCAGCAGTTACCTTAAACTGAACACTGAAGCTTTCTTT; cdr3_aa: CASSYLKLNTEAFF
j_call: TRBJ1-1; v_call: TRBV29-1; clone_size: many; d_call: .; cdr3_nt: TGCAGCGTTAGCGGGCAAGCAACAAGCCCAGCTTTCTTT; cdr3_aa: CSVSGQATSPAFF
j_call: TRBJ1-5; v_call: TRBV7-9; clone_size: many; d_call: .; cdr3_nt: TGTGCCAGCAGCTTAGCTGAGAATATGGGACAGCCCCAGCATTTT; cdr3_aa: CASSLAENMGQPQHF
j_call: TRBJ2-3; v_call: TRBV2; clone_size: many; d_call: .; cdr3_nt: TGTGCCAGCAAAAACGGGGCTTCCACAGATACGCAGTATTTT; cdr3_aa: CASKNGASTDTQYF
j_call: TRBJ2-5; v_call: TRBV7-2; clone_size: .; d_call: .; cdr3_nt: TGTGCCAGCAGCTCCACTTGGCAGACTCAAGAGACCCAGTACTTC; cdr3_aa: CASSSTWQTQETQYF
j_call: TRBJ2-5; v_call: TRBV6-5; clone_size: many; d_call: .; cdr3_nt: TGTGCCAGCAGACCCCCGGGGGTAGAGACCCAGTACTTC; cdr3_aa: CASRPPGVETQYF
j_call: TRBJ2-1; v_call: TRBV7-2; clone_size: .; d_call: .; cdr3_nt: TGTGCCAGCAGCTCCCGTTGGAGGAGCAATGAGCAGTTCTTC; cdr3_aa: CASSSRWRSNEQFF
j_call: TRBJ2-2; v_call: TRBV27; clone_size: many; d_call: .; cdr3_nt: TGTGCCAGCAGTCCCGCGGGACCCGGGGAGCTGTTTTTT; cdr3_aa: CASSPAGPGELFF
j_call: TRBJ2-1; v_call: TRBV7-6; clone_size: many; d_call: .; cdr3_nt: TGTGCCAGCAGCTTGAGAGACAATGAGCAGTTCTTC; cdr3_aa: CASSLRDNEQFF
j_call: TRBJ1-1; v_call: TRBV10-3; clone_size: few; d_call: .; cdr3_nt: TGTGCCATCAGTGGCAACGGGGACACTGAAGCTTTCTTT; cdr3_aa: CAISGNGDTEAFF
j_call: TRBJ1-5; v_call: TRBV6-6; clone_size: .; d_call: .; cdr3_nt: TGTGCCAGCAGTCCGACGGACGGACGACAGCGCAATCAGCCCCAGCATTTT; cdr3_aa: CASSPTDGRQRNQPQHF
j_call: TRBJ1-5; v_call: TRBV6-5; clone_size: few; d_call: .; cdr3_nt: TGTGCCAGCAGTCCAGGCTCGAAGGGGGTGAGCAATCAGCCCCAGCATTTT; cdr3_aa: CASSPGSKGVSNQPQHF
j_call: TRBJ1-6; v_call: TRBV4-1; clone_size: few; d_call: .; cdr3_nt: TGCGCCAGCAGCCTAGGACAGACGGAAGGTTCACCCCTCCACTTT; cdr3_aa: CASSLGQTEGSPLHF
j_call: TRBJ1-5; v_call: TRBV7-2; clone_size: .; d_call: .; cdr3_nt: TGTGCCAGCAGCCCCGCATCAGGGACAAATCAGCCCCAGCATTTT; cdr3_aa: CASSPASGTNQPQHF
j_call: TRBJ2-3; v_call: TRBV5-1; clone_size: many; d_call: TRBD1; cdr3_nt: TGCGCCAGCAGCTTGGAAGACAGGGGTGGAGCAGATACGCAGTATTTT; cdr3_aa: CASSLEDRGGADTQYF
j_call: TRBJ2-7; v_call: TRBV6-5; clone_size: .; d_call: TRBD2; cdr3_nt: TGTGCCAGCAGTTACAGAATTCCGGGACTAGCGGGAAGCTCCTACGAGCAGTACTTC; cdr3_aa: CASSYRIPGLAGSSYEQYF
j_call: TRBJ1-1; v_call: TRBV20-1; clone_size: few; d_call: .; cdr3_nt: TGCAGTGCTAGAGCCCCTATGGGGACCGCGAAGACTGAAGCTTTCTTT; cdr3_aa: CSARAPMGTAKTEAFF
j_call: TRBJ2-1; v_call: TRBV7-9; clone_size: many; d_call: TRBD2; cdr3_nt: TGTGCCAGCAGCCCGCAAGTAGCGGGACCCAACAATGAGCAGTTCTTC; cdr3_aa: CASSPQVAGPNNEQFF
j_call: TRBJ2-4; v_call: TRBV7-8; clone_size: many; d_call: .; cdr3_nt: TGTGCCAGCAGCTTTACTGGCACCTTAGCCAAAAACATTCAGTACTTC; cdr3_aa: CASSFTGTLAKNIQYF
j_call: TRBJ2-5; v_call: TRBV27; clone_size: many; d_call: TRBD1; cdr3_nt: TGTGCCAGCAAGGGGGACAGGCAAGAGACCCAGTACTTC; cdr3_aa: CASKGDRQETQYF
j_call: TRBJ1-1; v_call: TRBV6-5; clone_size: many; d_call: TRBD1; cdr3_nt: TGTGCCAGCAGTTACCAGACAGGGGGCACTGAAGCTTTCTTT; cdr3_aa: CASSYQTGGTEAFF
j_call: TRBJ2-3; v_call: TRBV2; clone_size: many; d_call: TRBD1; cdr3_nt: TGTGCCAGCACAGCACAGGGGACAGGAGGAGATACGCAGTATTTT; cdr3_aa: CASTAQGTGGDTQYF
j_call: TRBJ2-7; v_call: TRBV6-2/TRBV6-3; clone_size: many; d_call: .; cdr3_nt: TGTGCCAGCAGTTACAGCCGGGGTAGCTACGAGCAGTACTTC; cdr3_aa: CASSYSRGSYEQYF
j_call: TRBJ1-5; v_call: TRBV7-3; clone_size: many; d_call: .; cdr3_nt: TGTGCCAGCAGCTTAGATGGGGCCAGGGATCAGCCCCAGCATTTT; cdr3_aa: CASSLDGARDQPQHF
j_call: TRBJ2-7; v_call: TRBV20-1; clone_size: few; d_call: .; cdr3_nt: TGCAGTGCTACCGGGGTAGCGGCCCTCTACGAGCAGTACTTC; cdr3_aa: CSATGVAALYEQYF
j_call: TRBJ2-3; v_call: TRBV29-1; clone_size: few; d_call: .; cdr3_nt: TGCAGCGTTGAAAGGGGTGCAGATACGCAGTATTTT; cdr3_aa: CSVERGADTQYF
j_call: TRBJ2-3; v_call: TRBV4-2; clone_size: .; d_call: TRBD2; cdr3_nt: TGTGCCAGCAGCTTTGAGGGACTAGCGGGAACCACAGATACGCAGTATTTT; cdr3_aa: CASSFEGLAGTTDTQYF
j_call: TRBJ1-1; v_call: TRBV20-1; clone_size: few; d_call: TRBD1; cdr3_nt: TGCAGTGCTAGAGTGACAGGGGCGAACACTGAAGCTTTCTTT; cdr3_aa: CSARVTGANTEAFF
j_call: TRBJ1-1; v_call: TRBV7-8; clone_size: many; d_call: .; cdr3_nt: TGTGCCAGCAGCTTAGGGGTAGGGGGGATGAACACTGAAGCTTTCTTT; cdr3_aa: CASSLGVGGMNTEAFF
j_call: TRBJ1-1; v_call: TRBV29-1; clone_size: many; d_call: .; cdr3_nt: TGCAGCGCGTCAGGGGACATGAACACTGAAGCTTTCTTT; cdr3_aa: CSASGDMNTEAFF
j_call: TRBJ1-1; v_call: TRBV7-3; clone_size: .; d_call: .; cdr3_nt: TGTGCCAGCAGCCGTTGGATAAACACTGAAGCTTTCTTT; cdr3_aa: CASSRWINTEAFF
j_call: TRBJ2-3; v_call: TRBV4-3; clone_size: many; d_call: .; cdr3_nt: TGCGCCAGCAGCCAAGATTCAATGTCAGATACGCAGTATTTT; cdr3_aa: CASSQDSMSDTQYF
j_call: TRBJ2-2; v_call: TRBV6-6; clone_size: few; d_call: .; cdr3_nt: TGTGCCAGCAGTTACTCCGTTCCCCTTAACACCGGGGAGCTGTTTTTT; cdr3_aa: CASSYSVPLNTGELFF
j_call: TRBJ2-3; v_call: TRBV6-2/TRBV6-3; clone_size: few; d_call: .; cdr3_nt: TGTGCCAGCAGTTACGGGAATGGGCTGCAGTATTTT; cdr3_aa: CASSYGNGLQYF
j_call: TRBJ2-7; v_call: TRBV7-9; clone_size: many; d_call: .; cdr3_nt: TGTGCCAGCAGGGCAGGTAGCTCCTACGAGCAGTACTTC; cdr3_aa: CASRAGSSYEQYF
j_call: TRBJ2-3; v_call: TRBV5-1; clone_size: few; d_call: .; cdr3_nt: TGCGCCAGCAGCTTTGACCCAGGAGAGTATACGCAGTATTTT; cdr3_aa: CASSFDPGEYTQYF
j_call: TRBJ2-3; v_call: TRBV7-6; clone_size: many; d_call: TRBD1; cdr3_nt: TGTGCCAGCAGCTTAGCGGCAGGGGGCTTCCGGTTCGCAGATACGCAGTATTTT; cdr3_aa: CASSLAAGGFRFADTQYF
j_call: TRBJ2-2; v_call: TRBV4-1; clone_size: few; d_call: .; cdr3_nt: TGCGCCAGCAGCTGGCAGACGGGGGTGACCGGGGAGCTGTTTTTT; cdr3_aa: CASSWQTGVTGELFF